The 32 T cell receptor beta chains presented below share a single source sample, sequenced in a study of T cell repertoires in cytomegalovirus infection. The antigens these receptors bind are not known. One entry per CDR3 protein, called by TCRdb with MiXCR from the reads. The sample holds some 920,000 distinct CDR3 sequences, roughly a third seen once. Material: cultured CD8+ T cells from PBMCs, obtained from culture after CMV antigen stimulation. All receptors come from a human donor in good health (CMV status not recorded). Some clones in this sample may be carry-over from other donors' samples.

The chain combines TRBV3-1 with TRBJ1-1; possible D gene TRBD1, 6 bases. Germline CDR1 reads LGHDT; CDR2 reads YNNKEL (reference sequence). CDR3 size: 15 residues. V lost 5 bases, J lost 1 base, and 14 bases lay in between. This CDR3 reads CASSFTLGQNTEAFF. The DNA for the CDR3 is TGTGCCAGCAGCTTCACCCTGGGACAGAACACTGAAGCTTTCTTT. The complete variable domain, with remaining parts taken from reference TRBV3-1 and TRBJ1-1, reads DTAVSQTPKYLVTQMGNDKSIKCEQNLGHDTMYWYKQDSKKFLKIMFSYNNKELIINETVPNRFSPKSPDKAHLNLHINSLELGDSAVYFCASSFTLGQNTEAFFGQGTRLTVV.

In this sample, this clonotype turned up many times. The gene calls are TRBV7-6 and TRBJ1-5; 8 nucleotides match TRBD1. This CDR3 has 14 amino acids. The germline V gene has CDR1 SGHVS and CDR2 FNYEAQ. Germline trimming cut 0 bases from V and 7 bases from J; bases unmatched to any gene: 2. Here the CDR3 reads CASSLATGAQPQHF. Written as DNA, the CDR3 is TGTGCCAGCAGCTTAGCGACAGGGGCCCAGCCCCAGCATTTT.

In this sample, this clonotype turned up a few times. The CDR3 here is CASRTRDTSTYEQYF. The CDR3 DNA reads as TGTGCCAGTAGGACCCGGGACACCTCGACCTACGAGCAGTACTTC. V is TRBV19 and J is TRBJ2-7; TRBD1 is a possible D gene (6 bases). The CDR3 length is 15 residues. Trimming stripped 6 bases from V and 2 bases from J, with 17 bases between. Germline CDR1 LNHDA, CDR2 SQIVND (reference sequence).

The V gene is TRBV4-1, the J gene TRBJ2-1; unclear D gene. CDR1 and CDR2 from the germline V gene are MGHRA and YSYEKL. The CDR3 is 13 amino acids. V was cut by 0 bases and J by 10 bases, with 10 bases left in between. In nucleotides, the CDR3 is TGCGCCAGCAGCCAAGATGGAGAGGCCGAGCAGTTCTTC. This sequence encodes CASSQDGEAEQFF.

This clonotype was detected a few times. The chain employs TRBV7-6 and TRBJ2-1; D gene ambiguous. Trimming shortened V by 2 bases and J by 1 base, and 12 bases separated the two germline ends. This CDR3 has 16 amino acids. Per the germline V gene, CDR1 is SGHVS and CDR2 is FNYEAQ. The CDR3 is CASSLRWQGSYNEQFF. The CDR3 bases are TGTGCCAGCAGCTTACGGTGGCAAGGGTCCTACAATGAGCAGTTCTTC. Based on the CDR3 plus reference TRBV7-6 and TRBJ2-1, the full variable domain is GAGVSQSPRYKVTKRGQDVALRCDPISGHVSLYWYRQALGQGPEFLTYFNYEAQQDKSGLPNDRFSAERPEGSISTLTIQRTEQRDSAMYRCASSLRWQGSYNEQFFGPGTRLTVL.

In DNA form, the CDR3 reads TGTGCCAGCAGTGAAGTTACTATGAGTTTAGACAGGGACACTGAAGCTTTCTTT. It encodes CASSEVTMSLDRDTEAFF. The chain is built from TRBV2 and TRBJ1-1; 7 positions agree with TRBD1. CDR3 size: 18 residues. The germline V gene has CDR1 SNHLY and CDR2 FYNNEI. V was clipped by 1 base and J by 3 bases; unmatched bases: 14.

The chain carries TRBV24-1 and TRBJ2-3; TRBD2 is a possible D gene (6 bases). With 3 bases removed from V and 0 bases from J, the gap between germline ends came to 9 bases. CDR1 KGHDR and CDR2 SFDVKD come from the germline V gene. The length of the CDR3 is 15 residues. The CDR3 bases are TGTGCCACCAGTGATCCGGGGGAGAGCACAGATACGCAGTATTTT. As protein: CATSDPGESTDTQYF.

In this sample, this clonotype turned up a few times. The V and J genes are TRBV28 and TRBJ1-1; 7 nucleotides line up with TRBD1. J lost 1 base, V lost 4 bases, and 6 bases had no gene match. Germline CDR1 and CDR2: MDHEN and SYDVKM. The CDR3 is made up of 15 amino acids. Written as DNA, the CDR3 is TGTGCCAGCAGTTATCTGACAGGGACGAACACTGAAGCTTTCTTT. Protein product: CASSYLTGTNTEAFF. The full variable domain, completed using reference TRBV28 and TRBJ1-1, is DVKVTQSSRYLVKRTGEKVFLECVQDMDHENMFWYRQDPGLGLRLIYFSYDVKMKEKGDIPEGYSVSREKKERFSLILESASTNQTSMYLCASSYLTGTNTEAFFGQGTRLTVV.

In its sample, this clonotype was seen many times. The chain uses TRBV7-9 and TRBJ2-5, with D unclear. The V end lost 5 bases, the J end lost 1 base, and 8 bases lay between the germline ends. Germline V lookup: CDR1 SEHNR, CDR2 FQNEAQ (reference sequence). This CDR3 region has 13 residues. The CDR3, as DNA: TGTGCCAGCAGCCAAGAGGCCCAAGAGACCCAGTACTTC. Amino acids: CASSQEAQETQYF.

The gene calls are TRBV11-2 and TRBJ2-7, with 8 bases aligning to TRBD2. The trim removed 5 bases at V and 7 bases at J, leaving 10 bases unmatched. Germline CDR1 reads SGHAT; CDR2 reads FQNNGV. The CDR3 spans 14 residues. The CDR3 nucleotides read TGTGCCAGCAGCATCCCGGGACTAGGATGTGAGCAGTACGTC. Protein: CASSIPGLGCEQYV.

The genes are TRBV6-5 and TRBJ2-1; D is possibly TRBD2 (5 bases). The CDR3 runs 18 residues. V was pared by 0 bases and J by 2 bases, with 17 bases between. Looked up from germline, CDR1 is MNHEY and CDR2 is SVGAGI. DNA for the CDR3: TGTGCCAGCAGTTACTCGAATCCTAGCCGGGCCACCTACAATGAGCAGTTCTTC. Translating it yields CASSYSNPSRATYNEQFF.

In its sample, this clonotype was seen a few times. The CDR3 protein is CASSQRGGPLYEQFF. CDR3 DNA: TGCGCCAGCAGCCAGCGGGGGGGACCTCTGTATGAGCAGTTCTTC. The rearrangement uses TRBV4-1 and TRBJ2-1, with 9 bases aligning to TRBD2. This CDR3 comprises 15 residues. CDR1 is MGHRA and CDR2 is YSYEKL in the germline V gene. V lost 3 bases and J lost 8; bases outside the gene matches: 8.

The J gene is TRBJ1-4, the V gene TRBV20-1, with 7 bases fitting TRBD1. CDR1 and CDR2 from the germline V gene are DFQATT and SNEGSKA (reference sequence). The CDR3 spans 15 residues. The junction had 12 bases not matched to a gene; V was cut back by 3 bases and J by 8 bases. CDR3 coding DNA: TGCAGTGCTAGGGGGGCCGGGCAGGGGGGAGAAAAACTGTTTTTT. Encoded protein: CSARGAGQGGEKLFF.

V gene TRBV4-1 combines with J gene TRBJ2-5; D possibly corresponds to TRBD2 (5 bases). CDR1 is MGHRA, CDR2 YSYEKL, per germline. CDR3 size: 13 residues. Trimming removed 1 base at V and 5 bases at J, with 8 bases between. The CDR3 DNA reads as TGCGCCAGCAGCCAAGGGGAGCTGGAGACCCAGTACTTC. Translated, it gives CASSQGELETQYF.

This clonotype was seen more than once but under ten times. J is TRBJ2-1 and V is TRBV7-9; D may match TRBD1 or TRBD2 (5 bases each). CDR3 size: 15 residues. Germline V gives CDR1 SEHNR, CDR2 FQNEAQ (reference sequence). With 5 bases removed from V and 9 bases from J, the gap between germline ends came to 20 bases. The CDR3 sequence is CASSTTGAKGTEQFF. In DNA form, the CDR3 reads TGTGCCAGCAGCACCACCGGGGCCAAAGGGACTGAGCAGTTCTTC.

The J gene is TRBJ2-3, the V gene TRBV5-4; weak D call: TRBD2 (6 bases). The germline CDR1 and CDR2 sequences are SGHNT and YYREEE (reference sequence). V lost 3 bases, J lost 8 bases, and 10 bases lay in between. The length of the CDR3 is 12 residues. The CDR3 sequence is CASSSGRGTQYF. The DNA of the CDR3 is TGTGCCAGCAGCTCCGGGCGGGGTACGCAGTATTTT.

This clonotype appeared a few times. J is TRBJ2-5 and V is TRBV7-6; perhaps D is TRBD1 or TRBD2 (5 bases each). From germline, CDR1 is SGHVS and CDR2 FNYEAQ. Between the trimmed V and J ends, which lost 5 bases and 2 bases, there was a span of 18 bases. This CDR3 has 16 residues. CDR3 coding DNA: TGTGCCAGCAGCACTACCGGGACCCGGGGTCAAGAGACCCAGTACTTC. Translated: CASSTTGTRGQETQYF. Using reference TRBV7-6 and TRBJ2-5 for the parts outside the CDR3, the full variable domain is GAGVSQSPRYKVTKRGQDVALRCDPISGHVSLYWYRQALGQGPEFLTYFNYEAQQDKSGLPNDRFSAERPEGSISTLTIQRTEQRDSAMYRCASSTTGTRGQETQYFGPGTRLLVL.

Comments on this clonotype: Compared with germline, one end of the junction differs, possibly owing to a read error. This rearrangement joins TRBV6-1 to TRBJ1-1; 8 bases are shared with TRBD1. CDR3 length: 16 amino acids. Germline V gene data show CDR1 as MNHNS and CDR2 as SASEGT. The CDR3 DNA is TGTGCCGGCAGTGAAGCTCATGGACAGGGCGAGACTGAAGCTTTCTTT. Amino acid sequence: CAGSEAHGQGETEAFF.

The genes are TRBV6-8 and TRBJ1-2; 7 bases fit TRBD1. The V and J ends lost 2 bases and 1 base, in that order; junction bases with no gene match: 10. This CDR3 contains 17 residues. The V gene's germline CDR1 is MNHGY and CDR2 SAAAGT. CDR3 nucleotide sequence: TGTGCCAGCAGTTACCTAGGACAGGACCTGGGTAACTATGGCTACACCTTC. Translation gives CASSYLGQDLGNYGYTF.

On this clonotype: A much larger clone differs by one base, so this may be a read error. The genes are TRBV7-6 and TRBJ1-1, with D possibly being TRBD1 (5 bases). The length of the CDR3 is 15 residues. The ends were cut back, 1 base at V and 3 bases at J, with 12 bases in the middle. Germline values: CDR1 SGHVS, CDR2 FNYEAQ. CDR3 in amino acids: CASSLERGTDTEAFF. CDR3 DNA: TGTGCCAGCAGCTTAGAGAGAGGGACGGACACTGAAGCTTTCTTT.

This clonotype was observed a single time. The chain links TRBV19 to TRBJ1-5, with D uncertain. Trimming took 2 bases from V and 8 from J, leaving 13 bases between them. The CDR3 runs 14 residues. CDR1 is LNHDA, CDR2 SQIVND, per germline (reference sequence). As DNA, the CDR3 is TGTGCCAGTAGTATATTGAGCGATCTAAAGCCCCAGCATTTT. As protein: CASSILSDLKPQHF.

As concerns this clonotype: Germline and junction disagree at one end, which may indicate a read error. The chain joins TRBV7-9 to TRBJ1-3; no clear D. Per germline, CDR1 SEHNR and CDR2 FQNEAQ (reference sequence). The CDR3 has 12 amino acids. CDR3: CVSTHPGNTIYF. Written as DNA, the CDR3 is TGTGTCAGCACACACCCTGGAAACACCATATATTTT.

The genes are TRBV4-2 and TRBJ2-1; TRBD2 matches 9 bases. In germline, CDR1 is LGHNA, CDR2 YNFKEQ. The junction had 10 bases not matched to a gene; V was cut back by 4 bases and J by 6 bases. CDR3 size: 16 residues. CDR3 nucleotides: TGTGCCAGCAGCCGAACTCTGACTAGCGGTGCCAATGAGCAGTTCTTC. It encodes CASSRTLTSGANEQFF.

This clonotype was picked up a small number of times. The chain links TRBV5-1 to TRBJ2-7; TRBD1 matches at 9 bases. CDR1 and CDR2 (germline): SGHRS, YFSETQ. CDR3 length: 13 residues. V shed 4 bases, J shed 4 bases, and the junction held 3 bases outside the gene matches. CDR3 sequence reads: CASSAGTGYEQYV. Here the CDR3 DNA reads TGCGCCAGCAGCGCTGGGACAGGGTACGAGCAGTACGTC.

The chain combines TRBV7-8 with TRBJ2-1, with D maybe TRBD1 (6 bases). The CDR3 contains 14 residues. V gave up 4 bases and J gave up 1 base, with 8 bases separating them. Germline-derived CDR1 and CDR2 are SGHVS and FQNEAQ. CDR3 protein: CASSSDRSYNEQFF. In DNA form, the CDR3 reads TGTGCCAGCAGCTCAGACAGGTCCTACAATGAGCAGTTCTTC.

This clonotype occurred a few times. This chain links TRBV7-6 with TRBJ1-1; no clear D. Trimming took 7 bases from V and 4 from J, leaving 13 bases between them. The CDR3 spans 13 residues. Germline V gives CDR1 SGHVS, CDR2 FNYEAQ. This CDR3 is CASTNTVATEAFF. The CDR3 DNA follows: TGTGCCAGCACTAACACAGTTGCCACTGAAGCTTTCTTT.

This chain joins TRBV4-1 and TRBJ2-2; D ambiguous. In germline, CDR1 is MGHRA, CDR2 YSYEKL. CDR3 size: 14 residues. Between the trimmed V and J ends, which lost 2 bases and 2 bases, there was a span of 6 bases. CDR3 DNA: TGCGCCAGCAGCCAAATGCTTAACACCGGGGAGCTGTTTTTT. Encoded protein: CASSQMLNTGELFF.

Remarks on this clonotype: The junction and the germline gene differ at one end; a read error may be behind it. This sequence joins TRBV7-7 and TRBJ2-5, with D possibly matching TRBD2 (5 bases). CDR1 and CDR2 from the germline V gene are SSHAT and FNYEAQ (reference sequence). The CDR3 totals 15 residues. The CDR3 region has the DNA TGTGCTAGCAGCTTAGACGGGGTCTCGGGCGAGACCCAGTACTTC. It specifies CASSLDGVSGETQYF. Full variable domain (missing parts from reference TRBV7-7 and TRBJ2-5): GAGVSQSPRYKVTKRGQDVTLRCDPISSHATLYWYQQALGQGPEFLTYFNYEAQPDKSGLPSDRFSAERPEGSISTLTIQRTEQRDSAMYRCASSLDGVSGETQYFGPGTRLLVL.

This clonotype was detected only a few times. The J gene is TRBJ1-2, the V gene TRBV5-5; D is perhaps TRBD1 (6 bases). The V end lost 1 base, the J end lost 0 bases, and 7 bases lay between the germline ends. The CDR3 sequence is 14 residues long. From germline, CDR1 is SGHKS and CDR2 YYEKEE (reference sequence). This CDR3 is CASSLRTANYGYTF. The CDR3 bases are TGTGCCAGCAGCTTGCGGACAGCTAACTATGGCTACACCTTC.

V is TRBV27 and J is TRBJ2-7; tentative D call: TRBD2 (6 bases). The CDR3 consists of 13 residues. V lost 6 bases to trimming and J lost 6 bases, with 15 bases between them. CDR1 is MNHEY and CDR2 is SMNVEV in the germline V gene (reference sequence). The chain's CDR3 is CASSQGTLAEQYF. The CDR3 DNA reads TGTGCCAGCAGCCAAGGGACTCTCGCCGAGCAGTACTTC.

V and J are TRBV20-1 and TRBJ2-1, with a weak D call TRBD2 (5 bases). The V end was cut by 0 bases, the J end by 0 bases, with 12 bases between. The CDR3 is 16 residues long. In germline, CDR1 is DFQATT, CDR2 SNEGSKA (reference sequence). This chain's CDR3 is CSAREVSVLSYNEQFF. The DNA of the CDR3 is TGCAGTGCTAGAGAGGTTAGCGTCCTCTCCTACAATGAGCAGTTCTTC.

This rearrangement joins TRBV27 to TRBJ1-2; 8 nucleotides align to TRBD1. CDR3 length equals 13 residues. V lost 6 bases to trimming and J lost 8 bases; unmatched junction nucleotides: 8. CDR1 MNHEY and CDR2 SMNVEV come from the germline V gene (reference sequence). CDR3 in amino acids: CASSPGQAGGYTF. In nucleotides, the CDR3 is TGTGCCAGCAGCCCGGGACAGGCGGGAGGCTACACCTTC.